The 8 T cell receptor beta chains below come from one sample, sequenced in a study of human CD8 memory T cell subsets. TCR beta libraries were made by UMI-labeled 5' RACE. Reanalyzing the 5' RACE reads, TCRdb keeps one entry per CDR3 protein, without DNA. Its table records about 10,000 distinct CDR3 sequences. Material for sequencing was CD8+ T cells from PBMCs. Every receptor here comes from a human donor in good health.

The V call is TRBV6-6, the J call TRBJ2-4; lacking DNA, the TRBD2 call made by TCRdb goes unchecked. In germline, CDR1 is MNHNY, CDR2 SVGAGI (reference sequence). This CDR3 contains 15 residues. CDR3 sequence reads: CASSPTSGGRDIQYF.

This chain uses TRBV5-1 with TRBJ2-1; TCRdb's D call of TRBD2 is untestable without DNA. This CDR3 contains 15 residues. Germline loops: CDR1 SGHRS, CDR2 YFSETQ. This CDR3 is CASRGTYSVSNEQFF. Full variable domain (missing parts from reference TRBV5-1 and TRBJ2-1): KAGVTQTPRYLIKTRGQQVTLSCSPISGHRSVSWYQQTPGQGLQFLFEYFSETQRNKGNFPGRFSGRQFSNSRSEMNVSTLELGDSALYLCASRGTYSVSNEQFFGPGTRLTVL.

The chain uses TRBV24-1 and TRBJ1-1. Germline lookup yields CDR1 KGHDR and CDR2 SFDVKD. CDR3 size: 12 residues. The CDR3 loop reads CATSRGNTEAFF.

This CDR3 reads CASSIAGGGSGELFF. The V gene is TRBV5-6, the J gene TRBJ2-2; with no DNA, the TCRdb D assignment of TRBD2 cannot be verified. Germline CDR1 and CDR2: SGHDT and YYEEEE. The CDR3 sequence is 15 residues long.

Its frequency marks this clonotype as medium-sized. The CDR3 loop reads CASRPLAGDRADTQYF. The V gene is TRBV6-5, the J gene TRBJ2-3; TCRdb outputs TRBD2, but without DNA this stays unchecked. Germline CDR1 MNHEY, CDR2 SVGAGI. The CDR3 spans 16 residues.

CDR3 protein: CASSVGGSGNTIYF. This rearrangement joins TRBV13 to TRBJ1-3; checking the TCRdb D call of TRBD1 is not possible without DNA. CDR3 length: 14 amino acids. Per the germline V gene, CDR1 is PRHDT and CDR2 is FYEKMQ (reference sequence).

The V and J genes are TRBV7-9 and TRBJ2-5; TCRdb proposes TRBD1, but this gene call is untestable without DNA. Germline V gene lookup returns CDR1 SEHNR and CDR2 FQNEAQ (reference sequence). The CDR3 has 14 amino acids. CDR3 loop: CASGGTGNQETQYF.

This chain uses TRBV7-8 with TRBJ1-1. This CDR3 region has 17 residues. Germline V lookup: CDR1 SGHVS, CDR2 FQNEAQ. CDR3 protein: CASSFGWGPPRNTEAFF.